Presented here are 5 T cell receptor beta chains from one specimen sequenced in a study of cytotoxic CD8 clonotypes in ibrutinib-treated CLL. The assay was immunoSEQ multiplex PCR, and TCRdb's table has in-frame clones only and misses some. The repertoire holds roughly 49,000 clones, around four fifths seen once, with approximately 20% in the top ten. Specimen: PBMCs, collected after 24 months of ibrutinib treatment. These receptors were taken from a human donor with chronic lymphocytic leukemia.

The J gene is TRBJ2-2, the V gene TRBV11-2, with TRBD1 matching 7 bases. Germline CDR1 is SGHAT and CDR2 is FQNNGV. V gave up 0 bases and J gave up 13 bases; unmatched junction bases: 5. The CDR3 is made up of 13 amino acids. The DNA for the CDR3 is TGTGCCAGCAGCTTAGATCGACAGGGCTCGCTGTTTTTT. Amino acid sequence: CASSLDRQGSLFF.

The chain uses TRBV7-9 and TRBJ1-5; 8 nucleotides match TRBD1. V lost 3 bases to trimming and J lost 6 bases; unmatched junction nucleotides: 1. The germline V gene encodes CDR1 SEHNR and CDR2 FQNEAQ (reference sequence). This CDR3 has 13 residues. CDR3 nucleotides: TGTGCCAGCAGCTTGGACAGGGTTCAGCCCCAGCATTTT. Residues: CASSLDRVQPQHF.

This clone was detected once. As DNA, the CDR3 is TGCAGCGTTGACGGGGACAGCGGCTATGGCTACACCTTC. Translated: CSVDGDSGYGYTF. The V gene is TRBV29-1, the J gene TRBJ1-2; 7 positions match TRBD1. CDR1 is SQVTM, CDR2 ANQGSEA, per germline. The CDR3 sequence is 13 residues long. Trimming at V came to 3 bases and at J to 4 bases, leaving 5 bases not matched to a gene.

The chain combines TRBV5-1 with TRBJ1-5; D gene uncertain. V gave up 0 bases and J gave up 3 bases, with 7 bases separating them. CDR3 length: 14 amino acids. From germline, CDR1 is SGHRS and CDR2 YFSETQ. CDR3 DNA sequence: TGCGCCAGCAGCTTGGAGGATCCCAATCAGCCCCAGCATTTT. Translating gives CASSLEDPNQPQHF.

The CDR3 protein is CATPSPNTGELFF. The CDR3 nucleotides are TGTGCCACTCCATCCCCGAACACCGGGGAGCTGTTTTTT. V gene TRBV19 combines with J gene TRBJ2-2; D is undetermined. The V end lost 10 bases, the J end lost 0 bases, and 9 bases lay between the germline ends. The CDR3 has 13 residues. The germline V gene has CDR1 LNHDA and CDR2 SQIVND (reference sequence).